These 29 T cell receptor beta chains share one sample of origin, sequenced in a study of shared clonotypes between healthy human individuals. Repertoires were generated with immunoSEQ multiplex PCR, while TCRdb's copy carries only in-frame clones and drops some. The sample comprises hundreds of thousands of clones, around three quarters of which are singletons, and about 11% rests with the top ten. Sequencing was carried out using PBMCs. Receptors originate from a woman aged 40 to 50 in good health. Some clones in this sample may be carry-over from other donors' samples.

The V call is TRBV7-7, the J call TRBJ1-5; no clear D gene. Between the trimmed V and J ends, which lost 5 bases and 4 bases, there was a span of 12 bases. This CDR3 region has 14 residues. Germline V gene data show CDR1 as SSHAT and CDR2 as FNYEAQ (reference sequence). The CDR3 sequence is CASSQDGVNQPQHF. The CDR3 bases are TGTGCCAGCAGCCAGGACGGGGTGAATCAGCCCCAGCATTTT.

CDR3 amino acids: CASSTQGSPNTGELFF. In DNA, the CDR3 is TGTGCCAGCAGTACCCAGGGCAGTCCGAACACCGGGGAGCTGTTTTTT. The chain employs TRBV27 and TRBJ2-2; tentatively, D is TRBD1 (5 bases). Germline V gene sequence: CDR1 MNHEY, CDR2 SMNVEV (reference sequence). The CDR3 runs to 16 residues. V lost 5 bases and J 0 bases, leaving 13 bases between the germline ends.

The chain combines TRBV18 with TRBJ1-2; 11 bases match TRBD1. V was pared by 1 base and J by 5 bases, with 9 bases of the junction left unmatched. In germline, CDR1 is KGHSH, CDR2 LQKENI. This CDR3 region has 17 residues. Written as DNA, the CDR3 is TGTGCCAGCTCACCACTAGTCGGACAGGGGGCTGATTATGGCTACACCTTC. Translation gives CASSPLVGQGADYGYTF. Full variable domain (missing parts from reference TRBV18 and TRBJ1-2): NAGVMQNPRHLVRRRGQEARLRCSPMKGHSHVYWYRQLPEEGLKFMVYLQKENIIDESGMPKERFSAEFPKEGPSILRIQQVVRGDSAAYFCASSPLVGQGADYGYTFGSGTRLTVV.

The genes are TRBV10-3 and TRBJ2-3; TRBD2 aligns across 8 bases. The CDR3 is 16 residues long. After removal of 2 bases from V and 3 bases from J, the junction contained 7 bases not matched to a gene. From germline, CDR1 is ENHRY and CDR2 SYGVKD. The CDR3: CAISERGPSGTDTQYF. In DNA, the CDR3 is TGTGCCATCAGTGAGCGGGGCCCTAGCGGGACAGATACGCAGTATTTT.

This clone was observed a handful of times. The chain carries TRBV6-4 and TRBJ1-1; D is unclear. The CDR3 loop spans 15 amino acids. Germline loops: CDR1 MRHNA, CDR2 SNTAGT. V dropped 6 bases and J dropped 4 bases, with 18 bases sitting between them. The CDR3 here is CASSPEMSGSTEAFF. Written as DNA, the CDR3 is TGTGCCAGCAGCCCGGAGATGTCCGGAAGCACTGAAGCTTTCTTT.

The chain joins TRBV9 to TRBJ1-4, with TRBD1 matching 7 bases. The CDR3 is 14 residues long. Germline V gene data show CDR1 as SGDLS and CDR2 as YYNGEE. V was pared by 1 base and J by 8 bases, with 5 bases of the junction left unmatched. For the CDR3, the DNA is TGTGCCAGCAGCGTAACAGGGGCGCGGGAAAAACTGTTTTTT. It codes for CASSVTGAREKLFF.

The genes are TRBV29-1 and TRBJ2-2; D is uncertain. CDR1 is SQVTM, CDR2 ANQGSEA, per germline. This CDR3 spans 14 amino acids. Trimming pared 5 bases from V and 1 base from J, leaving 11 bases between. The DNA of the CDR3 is TGCAGCGTTAATGGAGACTGGAACACCGGGGAGCTGTTTTTT. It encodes CSVNGDWNTGELFF.

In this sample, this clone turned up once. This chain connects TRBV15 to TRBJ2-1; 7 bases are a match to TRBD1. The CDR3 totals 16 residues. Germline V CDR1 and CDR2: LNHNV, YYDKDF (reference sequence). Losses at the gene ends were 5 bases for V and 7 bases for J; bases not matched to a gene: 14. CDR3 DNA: TGTGCCACCAGCGGTTGGGGGACAGCAAGGCCTAATGAGCAGTTCTTC. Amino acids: CATSGWGTARPNEQFF. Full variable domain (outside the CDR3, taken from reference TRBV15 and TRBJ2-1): DAMVIQNPRYQVTQFGKPVTLSCSQTLNHNVMYWYQQKSSQAPKLLFHYYDKDFNNEADTPDNFQSRRPNTSFCFLDIRSPGLGDTAMYLCATSGWGTARPNEQFFGPGTRLTVL.

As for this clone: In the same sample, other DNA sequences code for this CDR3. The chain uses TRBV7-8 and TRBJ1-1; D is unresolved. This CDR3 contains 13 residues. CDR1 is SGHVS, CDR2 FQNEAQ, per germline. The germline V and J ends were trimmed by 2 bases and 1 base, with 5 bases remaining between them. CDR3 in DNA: TGTGCCAGCAGCTTACGGCCGAACACTGAAGCTTTCTTT. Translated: CASSLRPNTEAFF.

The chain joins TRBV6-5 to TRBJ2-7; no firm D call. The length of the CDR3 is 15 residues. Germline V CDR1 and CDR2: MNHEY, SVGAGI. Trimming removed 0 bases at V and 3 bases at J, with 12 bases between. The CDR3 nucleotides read TGTGCCAGCAGTTACTCGATACCTAGGGACTACGAGCAGTACTTC. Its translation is CASSYSIPRDYEQYF.

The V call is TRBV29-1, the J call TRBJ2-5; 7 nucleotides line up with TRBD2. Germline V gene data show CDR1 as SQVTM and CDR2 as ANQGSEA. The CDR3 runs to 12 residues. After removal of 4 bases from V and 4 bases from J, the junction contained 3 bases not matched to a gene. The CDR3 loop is CSVVLAAETQYF. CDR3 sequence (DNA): TGCAGCGTTGTTCTAGCGGCAGAGACCCAGTACTTC.

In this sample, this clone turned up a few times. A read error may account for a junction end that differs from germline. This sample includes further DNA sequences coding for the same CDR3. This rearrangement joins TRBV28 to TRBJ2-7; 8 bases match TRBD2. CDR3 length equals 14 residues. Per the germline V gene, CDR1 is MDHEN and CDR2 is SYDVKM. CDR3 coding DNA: TGCGCCAGCAGGCTCGGCGGGAGGCTCTACGAGCAGTACTTC. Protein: CASRLGGRLYEQYF.

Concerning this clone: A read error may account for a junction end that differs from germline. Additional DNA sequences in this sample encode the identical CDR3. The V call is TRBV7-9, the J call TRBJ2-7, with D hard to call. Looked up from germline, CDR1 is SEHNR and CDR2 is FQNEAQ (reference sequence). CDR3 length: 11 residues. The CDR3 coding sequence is TGTGCCAGCAGTTCGAACTACGAGCAGTACTTT. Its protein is CASSSNYEQYF.

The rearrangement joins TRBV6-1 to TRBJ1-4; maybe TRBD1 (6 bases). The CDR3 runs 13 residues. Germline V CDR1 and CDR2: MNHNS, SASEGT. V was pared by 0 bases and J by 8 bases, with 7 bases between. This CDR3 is CASSEAGGEKLFF. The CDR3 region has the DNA TGTGCCAGCAGTGAAGCAGGGGGAGAAAAACTGTTTTTT.

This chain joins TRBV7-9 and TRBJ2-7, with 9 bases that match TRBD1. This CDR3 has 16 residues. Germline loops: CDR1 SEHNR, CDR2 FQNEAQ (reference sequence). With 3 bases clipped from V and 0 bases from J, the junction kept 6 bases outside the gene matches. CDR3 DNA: TGTGCCAGCAGCTTGACGCCGGGACAGGGCTCCTACGAGCAGTACTTC. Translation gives CASSLTPGQGSYEQYF.

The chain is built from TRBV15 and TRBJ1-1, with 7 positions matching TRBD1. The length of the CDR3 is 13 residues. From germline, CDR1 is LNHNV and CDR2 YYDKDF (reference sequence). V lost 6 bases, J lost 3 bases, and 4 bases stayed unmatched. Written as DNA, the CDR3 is TGTGCCACCAGTACCGACAGGGACACTGAAGCTTTCTTT. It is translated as CATSTDRDTEAFF.

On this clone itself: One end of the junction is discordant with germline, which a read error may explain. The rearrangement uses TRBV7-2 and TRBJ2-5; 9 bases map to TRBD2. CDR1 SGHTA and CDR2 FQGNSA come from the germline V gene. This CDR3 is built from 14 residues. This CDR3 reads CASSFSGSQVTQYF. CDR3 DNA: TGTGCCAGCAGCTTTAGCGGGAGCCAAGTGACCCAGTACTTC.

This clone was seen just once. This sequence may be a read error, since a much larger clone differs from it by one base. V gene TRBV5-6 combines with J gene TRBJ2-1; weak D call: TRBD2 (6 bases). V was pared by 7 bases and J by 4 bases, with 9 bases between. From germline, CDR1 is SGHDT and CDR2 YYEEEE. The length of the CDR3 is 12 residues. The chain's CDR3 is CASGTGYNEQFF. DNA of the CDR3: TGTGCCAGCGGGACTGGGTACAATGAGCAGTTCTTC.

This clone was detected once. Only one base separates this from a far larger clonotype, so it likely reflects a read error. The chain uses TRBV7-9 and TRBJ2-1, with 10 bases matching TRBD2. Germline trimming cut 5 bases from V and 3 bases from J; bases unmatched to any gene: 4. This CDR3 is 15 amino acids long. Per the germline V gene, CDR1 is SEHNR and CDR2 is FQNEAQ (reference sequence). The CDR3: CASSPGTSDYNEQFF. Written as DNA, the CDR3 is TGTGCCAGCAGCCCCGGGACTAGCGACTACAATGAGCAGTTCTTC. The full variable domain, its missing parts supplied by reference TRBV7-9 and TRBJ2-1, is DTGVSQNPRHKITKRGQNVTFRCDPISEHNRLYWYRQTLGQGPEFLTYFQNEAQLEKSRLLSDRFSAERPKGSFSTLEIQRTEQGDSAMYLCASSPGTSDYNEQFFGPGTRLTVL.

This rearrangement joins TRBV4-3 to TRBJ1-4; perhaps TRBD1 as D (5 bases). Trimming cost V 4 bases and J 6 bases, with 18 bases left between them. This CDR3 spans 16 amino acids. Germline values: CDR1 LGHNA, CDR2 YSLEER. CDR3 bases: TGCGCCAGCAGCCCCGGTCCGGGGCGGGGGGATGAAAAACTGTTTTTT. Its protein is CASSPGPGRGDEKLFF.

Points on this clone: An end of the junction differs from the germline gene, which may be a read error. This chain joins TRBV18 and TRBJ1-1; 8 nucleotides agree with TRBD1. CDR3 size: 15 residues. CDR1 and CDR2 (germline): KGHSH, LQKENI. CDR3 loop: CTSSPWTGRNTEAFF. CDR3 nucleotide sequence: TGTACCAGCTCACCCTGGACAGGGAGGAACACTGAAGCTTTCTTT.

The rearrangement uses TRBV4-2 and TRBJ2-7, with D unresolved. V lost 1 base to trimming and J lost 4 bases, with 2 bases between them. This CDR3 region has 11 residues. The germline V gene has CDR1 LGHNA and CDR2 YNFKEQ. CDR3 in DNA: TGTGCCAGCAGCCAAGTTTACGAGCAGTACTTC. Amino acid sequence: CASSQVYEQYF.

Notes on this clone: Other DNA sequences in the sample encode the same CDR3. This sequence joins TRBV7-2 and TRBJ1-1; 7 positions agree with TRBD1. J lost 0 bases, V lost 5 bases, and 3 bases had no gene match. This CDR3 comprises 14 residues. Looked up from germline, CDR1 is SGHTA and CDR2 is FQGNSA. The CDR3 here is CASSRGGVNTEAFF. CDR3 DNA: TGTGCCAGCAGCAGAGGGGGCGTGAACACTGAAGCTTTCTTT.

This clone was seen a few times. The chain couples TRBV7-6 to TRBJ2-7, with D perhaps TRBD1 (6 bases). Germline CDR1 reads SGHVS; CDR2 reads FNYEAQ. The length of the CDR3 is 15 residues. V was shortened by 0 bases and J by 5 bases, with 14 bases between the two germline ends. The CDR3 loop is CASSLAAGAGDEQYF. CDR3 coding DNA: TGTGCCAGCAGCTTAGCGGCCGGGGCAGGGGACGAGCAGTACTTC.

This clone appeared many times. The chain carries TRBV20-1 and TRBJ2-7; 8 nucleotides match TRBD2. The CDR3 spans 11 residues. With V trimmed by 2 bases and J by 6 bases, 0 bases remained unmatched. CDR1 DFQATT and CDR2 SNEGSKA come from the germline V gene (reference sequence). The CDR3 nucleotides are TGCAGTGCTAGACTAGCGGGCGAGCAGTACTTC. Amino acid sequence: CSARLAGEQYF.

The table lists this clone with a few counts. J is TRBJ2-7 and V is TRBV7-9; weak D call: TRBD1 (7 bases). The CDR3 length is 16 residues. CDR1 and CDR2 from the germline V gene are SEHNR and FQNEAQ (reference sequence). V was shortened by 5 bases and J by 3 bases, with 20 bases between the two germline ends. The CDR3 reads CASSPGDREWDYEQYF. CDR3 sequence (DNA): TGTGCCAGCAGCCCGGGAGACAGGGAATGGGACTACGAGCAGTACTTC.

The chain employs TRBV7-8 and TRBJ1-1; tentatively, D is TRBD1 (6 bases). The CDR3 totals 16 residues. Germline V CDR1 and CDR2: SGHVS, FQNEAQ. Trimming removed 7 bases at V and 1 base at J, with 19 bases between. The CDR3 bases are TGTGCCAGCACCCGAGAGGGGGGGCTGACGAACACTGAAGCTTTCTTT. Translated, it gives CASTREGGLTNTEAFF. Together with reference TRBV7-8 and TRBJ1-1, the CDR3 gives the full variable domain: GAGVSQSPRYKVAKRGQDVALRCDPISGHVSLFWYQQALGQGPEFLTYFQNEAQLDKSGLPSDRFFAERPEGSVSTLKIQRTQQEDSAVYLCASTREGGLTNTEAFFGQGTRLTVV.

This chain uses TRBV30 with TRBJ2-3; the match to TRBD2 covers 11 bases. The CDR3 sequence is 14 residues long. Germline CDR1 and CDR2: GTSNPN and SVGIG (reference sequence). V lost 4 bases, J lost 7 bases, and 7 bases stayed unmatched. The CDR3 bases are TGTGCCTGGACAAGCCTAGCGGGAGGATATACGCAGTATTTT. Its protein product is CAWTSLAGGYTQYF. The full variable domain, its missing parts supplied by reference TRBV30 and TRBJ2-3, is SQTIHQWPATLVQPVGSPLSLECTVEGTSNPNLYWYRQAAGRGLQLLFYSVGIGQISSEVPQNLSASRPQDRQFILSSKKLLLSDSGFYLCAWTSLAGGYTQYFGPGTRLTVL.

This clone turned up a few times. The DNA of the CDR3 is TGTGCCTGGAGCCCCTCCCGCGGGGATATCGGGGAGCTGTTTTTT. Its translation is CAWSPSRGDIGELFF. This sequence joins TRBV30 and TRBJ2-2, with D perhaps TRBD2 (6 bases). CDR1 and CDR2 from the germline V gene are GTSNPN and SVGIG (reference sequence). The CDR3 is 15 residues long. V dropped 3 bases and J dropped 7 bases, with 18 bases sitting between them.